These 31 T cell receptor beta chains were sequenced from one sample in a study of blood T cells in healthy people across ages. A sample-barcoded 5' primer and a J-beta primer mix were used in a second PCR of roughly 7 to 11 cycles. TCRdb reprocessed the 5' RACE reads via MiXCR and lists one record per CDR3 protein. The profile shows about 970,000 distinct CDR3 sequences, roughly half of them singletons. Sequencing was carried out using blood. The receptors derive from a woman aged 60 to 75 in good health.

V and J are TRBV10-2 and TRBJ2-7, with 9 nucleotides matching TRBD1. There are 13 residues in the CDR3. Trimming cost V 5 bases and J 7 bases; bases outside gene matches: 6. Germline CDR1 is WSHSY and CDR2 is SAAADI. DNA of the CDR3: TGCGCCAGCAGTCGGGACAGGGTGTGGGAGCAGTACTTC. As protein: CASSRDRVWEQYF.

DNA of the CDR3: TGTGCCAGCAGTACCGGGTTCTACAATCAGCCCCAGCATTTT. The encoded protein is CASSTGFYNQPQHF. The rearrangement uses TRBV25-1 and TRBJ1-5, with unresolved D. In germline, CDR1 is MGHDK, CDR2 SYGVNS. Trimming took 5 bases from V and 3 from J, leaving 11 bases between them. There are 14 residues in the CDR3.

In nucleotides, the CDR3 is TGCAGCGTTGTAGGGCTCGAGGAGGGTGAGCAGTTCTTC. Translation gives CSVVGLEEGEQFF. The chain is built from TRBV29-1 and TRBJ2-1; tentatively, D is TRBD2 (6 bases). This CDR3 has 13 residues. Germline CDR1 and CDR2: SQVTM and ANQGSEA. Trimming left V 4 bases short and J 9 bases short, with 16 bases between.

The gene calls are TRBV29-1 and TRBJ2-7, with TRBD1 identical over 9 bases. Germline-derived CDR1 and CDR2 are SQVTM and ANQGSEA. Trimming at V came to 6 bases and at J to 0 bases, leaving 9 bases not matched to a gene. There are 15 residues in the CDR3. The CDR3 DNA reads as TGCAGCGTAAGAATCGGGACAGGGAGCTCCTACGAGCAGTACTTC. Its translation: CSVRIGTGSSYEQYF.

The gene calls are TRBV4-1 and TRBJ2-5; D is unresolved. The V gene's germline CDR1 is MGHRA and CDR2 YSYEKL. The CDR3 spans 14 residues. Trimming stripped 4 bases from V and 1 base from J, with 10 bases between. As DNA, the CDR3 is TGCGCCAGCAGCCCCCCAAATCGCCAAGAGACCCAGTACTTC. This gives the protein CASSPPNRQETQYF.

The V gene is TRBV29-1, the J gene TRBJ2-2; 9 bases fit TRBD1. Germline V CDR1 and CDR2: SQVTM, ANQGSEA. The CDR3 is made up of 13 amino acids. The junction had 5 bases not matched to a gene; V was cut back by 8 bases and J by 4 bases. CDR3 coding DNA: TGCAGCACGGGACAGGGAATCACCGGGGAGCTGTTTTTT. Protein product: CSTGQGITGELFF.

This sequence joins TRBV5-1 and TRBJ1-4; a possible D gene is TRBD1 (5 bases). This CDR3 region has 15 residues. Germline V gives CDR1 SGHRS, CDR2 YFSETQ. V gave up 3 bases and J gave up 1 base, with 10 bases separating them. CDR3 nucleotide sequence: TGCGCCAGCAGCTCGCTAGGGGAAACTAATGAAAAACTGTTTTTT. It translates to CASSSLGETNEKLFF.

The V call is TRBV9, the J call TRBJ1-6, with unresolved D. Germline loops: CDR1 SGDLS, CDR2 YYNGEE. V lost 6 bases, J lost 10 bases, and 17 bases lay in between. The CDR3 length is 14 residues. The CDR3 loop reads CASTPGIGGSPLHF. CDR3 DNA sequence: TGTGCCAGCACTCCGGGGATTGGAGGGTCACCCCTCCACTTT.

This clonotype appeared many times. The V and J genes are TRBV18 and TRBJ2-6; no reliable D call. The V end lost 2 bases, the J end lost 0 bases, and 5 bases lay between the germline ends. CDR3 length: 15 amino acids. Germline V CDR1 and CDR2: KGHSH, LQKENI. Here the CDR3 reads CASSPRSSGANVLTF. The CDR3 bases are TGTGCCAGCTCACCAAGGAGCTCTGGGGCCAACGTCCTGACTTTC.

CDR3 in amino acids: CASSYTKSSYEQYF. CDR3 nucleotide sequence: TGTGCCAGCAGTTACACTAAGAGCTCCTACGAGCAGTACTTC. The chain recombines TRBV28 with TRBJ2-7, with no clear D. Germline V gives CDR1 MDHEN, CDR2 SYDVKM. CDR3 size: 14 residues. The ends were cut back, 4 bases at V and 0 bases at J, with 10 bases in the middle.

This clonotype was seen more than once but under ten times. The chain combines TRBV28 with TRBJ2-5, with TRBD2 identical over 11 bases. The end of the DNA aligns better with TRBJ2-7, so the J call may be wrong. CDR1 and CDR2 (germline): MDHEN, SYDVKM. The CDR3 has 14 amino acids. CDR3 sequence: CASGRLAGPYEQYF. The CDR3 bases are TGTGCCAGCGGTAGACTAGCGGGACCCTACGAGCAGTACTTC.

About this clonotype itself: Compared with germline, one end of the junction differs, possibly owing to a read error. CDR3 DNA: TGTGCCAGCAGCTTAGAGGGACTTGGCTTCACCTTC. Its translation is CASSLEGLGFTF. The V call is TRBV7-2, the J call TRBJ1-2, with D possibly matching TRBD1 (5 bases). This CDR3 region has 12 residues. Germline V gene data show CDR1 as SGHTA and CDR2 as FQGNSA.

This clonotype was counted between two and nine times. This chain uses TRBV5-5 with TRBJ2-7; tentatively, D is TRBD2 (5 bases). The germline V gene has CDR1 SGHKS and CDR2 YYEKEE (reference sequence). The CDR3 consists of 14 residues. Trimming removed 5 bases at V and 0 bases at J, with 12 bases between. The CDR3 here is CASRDTRASYEQYF. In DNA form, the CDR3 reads TGTGCCAGCAGGGATACTAGGGCCTCCTACGAGCAGTACTTC.

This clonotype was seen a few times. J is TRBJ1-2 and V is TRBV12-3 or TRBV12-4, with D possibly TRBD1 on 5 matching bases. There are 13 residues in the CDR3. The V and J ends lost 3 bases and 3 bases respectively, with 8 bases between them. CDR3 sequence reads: CASSFEGYYGYTF. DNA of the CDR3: TGTGCCAGCAGTTTTGAGGGGTACTATGGCTACACCTTC.

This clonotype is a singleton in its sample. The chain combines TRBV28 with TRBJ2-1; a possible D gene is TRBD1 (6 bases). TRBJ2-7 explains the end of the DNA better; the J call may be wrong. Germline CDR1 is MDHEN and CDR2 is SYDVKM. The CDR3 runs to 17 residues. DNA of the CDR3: TGTGCCAGCAATCCGCGAGATTTTCAGGGGTCCCACAATGAGCAGTACTTC. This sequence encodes CASNPRDFQGSHNEQYF.

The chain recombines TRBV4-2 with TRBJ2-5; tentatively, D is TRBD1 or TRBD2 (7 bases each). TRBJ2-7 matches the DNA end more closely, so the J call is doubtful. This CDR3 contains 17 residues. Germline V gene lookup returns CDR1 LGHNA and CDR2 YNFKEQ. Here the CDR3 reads CASSHPTTGRGPYEQYF. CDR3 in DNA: TGTGCCAGCAGCCATCCCACGACAGGGAGGGGGCCCTACGAGCAGTACTTC.

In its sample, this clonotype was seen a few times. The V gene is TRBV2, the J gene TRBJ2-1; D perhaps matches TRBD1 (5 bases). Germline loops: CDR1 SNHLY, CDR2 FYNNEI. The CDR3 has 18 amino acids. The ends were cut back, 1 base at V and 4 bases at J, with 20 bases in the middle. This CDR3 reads CASSEEYFRGTQYNEQFF. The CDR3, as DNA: TGTGCCAGCAGTGAAGAATACTTTAGGGGAACCCAATACAATGAGCAGTTCTTC.

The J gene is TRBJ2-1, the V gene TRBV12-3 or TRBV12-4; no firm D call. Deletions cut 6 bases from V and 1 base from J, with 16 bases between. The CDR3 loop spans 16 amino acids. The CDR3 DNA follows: TGTGCCAGCAGATCCGAAGTCGTTGTGTCCTACAATGAGCAGTTCTTC. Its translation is CASRSEVVVSYNEQFF.

The CDR3 region is CASSSRGANSGANVLTF. CDR3 sequence (DNA): TGCGCCAGCAGCTCCCGGGGGGCGAACTCTGGGGCCAACGTCCTGACTTTC. This chain connects TRBV5-1 to TRBJ2-6; a possible D gene is TRBD2 (7 bases). V dropped 3 bases and J dropped 0 bases, with 13 bases sitting between them. From germline, CDR1 is SGHRS and CDR2 YFSETQ. The CDR3 consists of 17 residues.

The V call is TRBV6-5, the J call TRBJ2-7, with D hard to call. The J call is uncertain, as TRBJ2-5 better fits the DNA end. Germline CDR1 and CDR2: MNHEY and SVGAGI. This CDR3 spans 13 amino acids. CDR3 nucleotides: TGTGCCAGCAGAGTAACCCCCCGTGGGACCCAGTACTTC. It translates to CASRVTPRGTQYF.

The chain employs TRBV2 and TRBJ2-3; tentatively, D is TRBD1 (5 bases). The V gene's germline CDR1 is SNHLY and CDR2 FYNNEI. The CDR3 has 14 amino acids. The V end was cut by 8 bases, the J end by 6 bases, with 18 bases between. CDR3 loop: CASFGLSGWDTQYF. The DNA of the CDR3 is TGTGCCAGCTTTGGCCTCTCAGGGTGGGATACGCAGTATTTT.

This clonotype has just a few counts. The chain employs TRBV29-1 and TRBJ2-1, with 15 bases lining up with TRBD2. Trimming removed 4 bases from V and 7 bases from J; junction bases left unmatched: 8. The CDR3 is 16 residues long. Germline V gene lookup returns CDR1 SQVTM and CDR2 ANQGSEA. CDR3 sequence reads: CSVGLPGTSGRNEQFF. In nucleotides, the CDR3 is TGCAGCGTTGGACTCCCCGGGACTAGCGGGAGGAATGAGCAGTTCTTC.

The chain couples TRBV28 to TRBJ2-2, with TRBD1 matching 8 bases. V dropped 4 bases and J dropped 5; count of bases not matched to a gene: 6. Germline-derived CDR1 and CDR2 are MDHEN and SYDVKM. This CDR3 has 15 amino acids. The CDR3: CASSSGGSGTGELFF. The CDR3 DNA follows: TGTGCCAGCAGTTCAGGGGGCTCGGGGACCGGGGAGCTGTTTTTT.

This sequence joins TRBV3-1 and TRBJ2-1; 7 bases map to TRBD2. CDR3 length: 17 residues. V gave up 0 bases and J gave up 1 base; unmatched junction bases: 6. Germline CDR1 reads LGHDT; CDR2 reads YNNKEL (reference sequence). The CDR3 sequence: CASSQEAGGGSYNEQFF. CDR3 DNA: TGTGCCAGCAGCCAAGAGGCTGGCGGGGGATCCTACAATGAGCAGTTCTTC.

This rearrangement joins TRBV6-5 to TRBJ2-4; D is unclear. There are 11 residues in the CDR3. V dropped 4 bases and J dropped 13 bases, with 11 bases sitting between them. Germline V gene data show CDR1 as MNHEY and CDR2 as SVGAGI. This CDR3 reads CASSSSQKQYF. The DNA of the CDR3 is TGTGCCAGCAGTTCCTCTCAAAAGCAGTACTTC.

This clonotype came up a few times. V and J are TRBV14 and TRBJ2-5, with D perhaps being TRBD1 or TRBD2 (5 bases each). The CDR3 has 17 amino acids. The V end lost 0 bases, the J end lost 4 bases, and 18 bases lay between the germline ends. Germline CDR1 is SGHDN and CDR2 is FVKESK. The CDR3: CASSQDNRRRSLETQYF. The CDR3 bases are TGTGCCAGCAGCCAAGATAACAGGCGGAGGTCTTTAGAGACCCAGTACTTC.

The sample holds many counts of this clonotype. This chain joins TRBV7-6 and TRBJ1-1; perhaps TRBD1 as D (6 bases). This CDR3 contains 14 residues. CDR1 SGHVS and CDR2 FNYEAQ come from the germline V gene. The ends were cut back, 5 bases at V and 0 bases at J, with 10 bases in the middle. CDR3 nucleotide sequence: TGTGCCAGCAGCCCGACAGGTTTGAACACTGAAGCTTTCTTT. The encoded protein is CASSPTGLNTEAFF.

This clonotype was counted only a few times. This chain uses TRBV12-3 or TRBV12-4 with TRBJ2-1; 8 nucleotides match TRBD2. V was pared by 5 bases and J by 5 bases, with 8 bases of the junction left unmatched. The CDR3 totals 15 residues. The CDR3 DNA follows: TGTGCCAGCAGTGAAGGACTAGCTTCCCACAATGAGCAGTTCTTC. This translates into CASSEGLASHNEQFF.

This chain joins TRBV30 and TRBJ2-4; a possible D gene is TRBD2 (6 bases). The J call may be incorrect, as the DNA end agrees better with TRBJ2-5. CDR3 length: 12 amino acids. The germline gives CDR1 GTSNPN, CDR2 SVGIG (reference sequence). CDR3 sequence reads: CAWTEGRETQYF. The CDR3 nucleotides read TGTGCCTGGACGGAGGGCCGGGAGACCCAGTACTTC.

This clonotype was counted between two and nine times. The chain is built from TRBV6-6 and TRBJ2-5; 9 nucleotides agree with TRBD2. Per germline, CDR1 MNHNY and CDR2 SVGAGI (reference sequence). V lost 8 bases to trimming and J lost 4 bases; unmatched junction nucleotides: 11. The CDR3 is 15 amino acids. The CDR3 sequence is CASLRKREVGETQYF. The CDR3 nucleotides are TGTGCCAGCCTGAGGAAGCGGGAGGTCGGAGAGACCCAGTACTTC.

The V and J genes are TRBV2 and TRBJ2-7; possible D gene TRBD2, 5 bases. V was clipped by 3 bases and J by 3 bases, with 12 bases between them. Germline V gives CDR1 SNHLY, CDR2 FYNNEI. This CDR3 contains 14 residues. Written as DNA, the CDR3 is TGTGCCAGCAGTGATAATCGGAGGTACTACGAGCAGTACTTC. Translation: CASSDNRRYYEQYF.